One sample yielded the 9 T cell receptor beta chains listed below, sequenced in a study of tumor-infiltrating lymphocytes in primary liver carcinoma. The source material, roughly 18-31 mg of unsorted bulk tissue, was used to co-extract RNA and DNA. Production of TCR beta cDNA used approximately 480 ng total RNA together with a constant-region primer. What produced the TCR beta libraries was three nested multiplex PCR rounds using slightly modified ARM-PCR. The two initial PCR rounds, about 9 cycles each, used TRBV1-TRBV30 forward and C-beta reverse primers. TCRdb recomputed calls from the multiplex PCR reads with MiXCR, one row per CDR3 protein. Here the sample spans 70,000 to 95,000 distinct CDR3 sequences, about 72% being singletons. Sequencing used liver tumor tissue from sampling region 4. Regarding subset: tumor region T4, right-lateral pole. These receptors all stem from a man aged 35 to 55 with primary liver carcinoma and hepatitis B virus infection.

This clonotype is categorized as medium-sized. The chain uses TRBV11-2 and TRBJ1-1; 7 nucleotides match TRBD1. This CDR3 comprises 14 residues. After removal of 4 bases from V and 4 bases from J, the junction contained 6 bases not matched to a gene. Germline V CDR1 and CDR2: SGHAT, FQNNGV. CDR3 protein: CASSSRGGGTEAFF. DNA of the CDR3: TGTGCCAGCAGCTCCCGAGGGGGCGGCACTGAAGCTTTCTTT.

For this clonotype: The junction differs from germline at one of its ends, possibly a read error. The chain recombines TRBV28 with TRBJ2-7; tentatively, D is TRBD2 (6 bases). The CDR3 contains 14 residues. CDR1 and CDR2 (germline): MDHEN, SYDVKM. The CDR3 DNA reads TGTGACATCAGGGACGCGGGGAGCTCCCACGAGCAGTACTTC. As protein: CDIRDAGSSHEQYF.

Regarding this clonotype: Just one base apart from a much larger clone, this may be a read error. This chain links TRBV5-1 with TRBJ2-2; D is perhaps TRBD1 (5 bases). From germline, CDR1 is SGHRS and CDR2 YFSETQ. CDR3 length: 14 residues. The V and J ends lost 0 bases and 4 bases respectively, with 7 bases between them. The CDR3 here is CASSLGQSTGELFF. The CDR3 DNA reads TGCGCCAGCAGCTTGGGACAGAGCACCGGGGAGCTGTTTTTT.

This rearrangement joins TRBV11-1 to TRBJ2-2; perhaps TRBD2 as D (5 bases). V was cut by 7 bases and J by 9 bases, with 24 bases left in between. CDR1 and CDR2 from the germline V gene are SGHAT and FQDESV (reference sequence). The CDR3 is made up of 16 amino acids. The CDR3 nucleotides read TGTGCCAGCACCATACAAGGACCGGGGAAAACCAGGGAGCTGTTTTTT. Its protein is CASTIQGPGKTRELFF.

As regards this clonotype: The junction departs from germline at one end; a sequencing error may be responsible. The chain has TRBV6-5 and TRBJ1-2; TRBD1 is a possible D gene (5 bases). The CDR3 spans 14 residues. CDR1 is MNHEY, CDR2 SVGAGI, per germline. The CDR3 spells CVSSYSGGGDGYTF. For the CDR3, the DNA is TGTGTCAGCAGTTACTCTGGCGGAGGGGATGGCTACACGTTC.

This clonotype was observed at least ten times. V usage is TRBV6-2 or TRBV6-3 and J usage is TRBJ2-3; unclear D gene. The CDR3 is made up of 15 amino acids. The ends were cut back, 6 bases at V and 0 bases at J, with 13 bases in the middle. CDR1 is MNHEY, CDR2 SVGEGT, per germline. The CDR3 reads CASRKQQPSTDTQYF. CDR3 sequence (DNA): TGTGCCAGCAGGAAACAGCAACCTAGCACAGATACGCAGTATTTT.

As to this clonotype: It is likely a read error, because the conserved phenylalanine at the end of the CDR3 is missing. The V and J genes are TRBV24-1 and TRBJ2-2, with TRBD2 matching 13 bases. CDR1 is KGHDR, CDR2 SFDVKD, per germline. The CDR3 is made up of 18 amino acids. The ends lost 3 bases at V and 5 bases at J; junction bases unmatched: 8. The CDR3 DNA sequence: TGTGCCACCAGTGATGTCGAGACTAGCGGGAGGTTTACCGGGGAGCTGTTTTCT. Protein: CATSDVETSGRFTGELFS.

In its sample, this clonotype was seen many times. The conserved final phenylalanine or tryptophan is absent from the CDR3, which likely points to a read error. The chain has TRBV11-2 and TRBJ1-2; D is possibly TRBD1 (5 bases). Trimming cost V 4 bases and J 4 bases, with 16 bases left between them. The CDR3 contains 15 residues. Germline V gives CDR1 SGHAT, CDR2 FQNNGV. CDR3 region: CASSSSGGGTYGYTS. The CDR3 DNA reads as TGTGCCAGCAGCTCGTCCGGCGGGGGGACCTATGGCTACACCTCC.

Worth noting for this clonotype: In this CDR3 the conserved last residue, phenylalanine or tryptophan, is missing, so a read error is likely. The chain has TRBV12-3 or TRBV12-4 and TRBJ2-7, with 7 bases lining up with TRBD2. CDR3 size: 14 residues. V was clipped by 1 base and J by 7 bases; unmatched bases: 7. CDR3 in DNA: TGTGCCAGCAGTTTAGGGGGGGGAATCTATGAGCAGTACCTC. It codes for CASSLGGGIYEQYL.